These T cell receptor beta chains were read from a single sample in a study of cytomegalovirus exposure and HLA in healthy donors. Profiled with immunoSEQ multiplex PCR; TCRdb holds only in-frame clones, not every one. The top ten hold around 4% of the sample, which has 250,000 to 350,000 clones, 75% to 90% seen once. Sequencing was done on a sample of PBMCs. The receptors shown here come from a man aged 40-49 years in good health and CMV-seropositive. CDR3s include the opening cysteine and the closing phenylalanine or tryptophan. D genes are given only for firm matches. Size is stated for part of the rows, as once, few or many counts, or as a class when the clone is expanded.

cdr3_aa: CASSAHMGGVTDTQYF; v_call: TRBV7-3; d_call: NA; j_call: TRBJ2-3; clone_size: NA
cdr3_aa: CASSSGGGAQETQYF; v_call: TRBV5-1; d_call: NA; j_call: TRBJ2-5; clone_size: NA
cdr3_aa: CAWTTWARNTEAFF; v_call: TRBV30; d_call: NA; j_call: TRBJ1-1; clone_size: NA
cdr3_aa: CASSTLGQGYEQYF; v_call: TRBV27; d_call: NA; j_call: TRBJ2-7; clone_size: NA
cdr3_aa: CASSSEREEQYF; v_call: TRBV28; d_call: NA; j_call: TRBJ2-7; clone_size: NA
cdr3_aa: CAWSVGRANEQYF; v_call: TRBV30; d_call: NA; j_call: TRBJ2-7; clone_size: once
cdr3_aa: CASSYSVAGSTGELFF; v_call: TRBV6-5; d_call: TRBD2; j_call: TRBJ2-2; clone_size: NA
cdr3_aa: CASSLRQGSYNEQFF; v_call: TRBV7-8; d_call: TRBD1; j_call: TRBJ2-1; clone_size: NA
cdr3_aa: CASSLSNSGRGYEQYF; v_call: TRBV7-6; d_call: TRBD2; j_call: TRBJ2-7; clone_size: NA
cdr3_aa: CASSLDRPLGIGRGNTGELFF; v_call: TRBV7-7; d_call: NA; j_call: TRBJ2-2; clone_size: NA
cdr3_aa: CASSRGGDTQYF; v_call: TRBV7-9; d_call: TRBD2; j_call: TRBJ2-3; clone_size: NA
cdr3_aa: CASSESTGGATEAFF; v_call: TRBV25-1; d_call: TRBD1; j_call: TRBJ1-1; clone_size: NA
cdr3_aa: CASSETSGGTGELFF; v_call: TRBV6-1; d_call: TRBD2; j_call: TRBJ2-2; clone_size: NA
cdr3_aa: CASSPAIPGNEQFF; v_call: TRBV5-4; d_call: NA; j_call: TRBJ2-1; clone_size: NA
cdr3_aa: CASSVAGPLREQYF; v_call: TRBV5-1; d_call: NA; j_call: TRBJ2-7; clone_size: once
cdr3_aa: CASSFGTGGNEKLFF; v_call: TRBV5-1; d_call: TRBD1; j_call: TRBJ1-4; clone_size: NA
cdr3_aa: CACSGYEQYF; v_call: TRBV21-1; d_call: NA; j_call: TRBJ2-7; clone_size: NA
cdr3_aa: CASSVAFGLVSGNTIYF; v_call: TRBV9; d_call: NA; j_call: TRBJ1-3; clone_size: NA
cdr3_aa: CASSDTDRGAFF; v_call: TRBV6-5; d_call: TRBD1; j_call: TRBJ1-1; clone_size: NA
cdr3_aa: CASSSGTSPHHEQYF; v_call: TRBV7-3; d_call: TRBD2; j_call: TRBJ2-7; clone_size: NA
cdr3_aa: CASSTGTGVGEQYF; v_call: TRBV28; d_call: TRBD1; j_call: TRBJ2-7; clone_size: NA
cdr3_aa: CASSLGGLTDTQYF; v_call: TRBV5-1; d_call: NA; j_call: TRBJ2-3; clone_size: few
cdr3_aa: CASSSGTSVNTYEQYF; v_call: TRBV5-1; d_call: TRBD2; j_call: TRBJ2-7; clone_size: NA
cdr3_aa: CASSLTGTGYGGYTF; v_call: TRBV28; d_call: TRBD1; j_call: TRBJ1-2; clone_size: NA
cdr3_aa: CASSPPGLGETQYF; v_call: TRBV27; d_call: NA; j_call: TRBJ2-5; clone_size: NA
cdr3_aa: CASSTGTGEQYF; v_call: TRBV9; d_call: NA; j_call: TRBJ2-7; clone_size: NA
cdr3_aa: CASSIPKRGIISAEAFF; v_call: TRBV19; d_call: NA; j_call: TRBJ1-1; clone_size: NA
cdr3_aa: CASSAGGGNTEAFF; v_call: TRBV7-3; d_call: NA; j_call: TRBJ1-1; clone_size: NA
cdr3_aa: CASRDSLDTEAFF; v_call: TRBV5-1; d_call: NA; j_call: TRBJ1-1; clone_size: NA
cdr3_aa: CSVDPAEGYTF; v_call: TRBV29-1; d_call: NA; j_call: TRBJ1-2; clone_size: NA
cdr3_aa: CATSNFKDRSYEQYF; v_call: TRBV15; d_call: TRBD1; j_call: TRBJ2-7; clone_size: NA
cdr3_aa: CASTGWGGVWTEAFF; v_call: TRBV19; d_call: NA; j_call: TRBJ1-1; clone_size: once
cdr3_aa: CASSLTGSTSTDTQYF; v_call: TRBV5-6; d_call: NA; j_call: TRBJ2-3; clone_size: NA
cdr3_aa: CASRSGGVTDTQYF; v_call: TRBV6-5; d_call: TRBD2; j_call: TRBJ2-3; clone_size: NA
cdr3_aa: CASSGRDRGPNTEAFF; v_call: TRBV7-9; d_call: TRBD1; j_call: TRBJ1-1; clone_size: NA
cdr3_aa: CASSFDLGGQPYGYTF; v_call: TRBV28; d_call: TRBD1; j_call: TRBJ1-2; clone_size: NA
cdr3_aa: CASSSTGGSGNTIYF; v_call: TRBV27; d_call: TRBD1; j_call: TRBJ1-3; clone_size: NA
cdr3_aa: CSGLQGDEQYF; v_call: TRBV29-1; d_call: TRBD1; j_call: TRBJ2-7; clone_size: NA
cdr3_aa: CASSQTSGYSYEQYF; v_call: TRBV11-2; d_call: TRBD2; j_call: TRBJ2-7; clone_size: NA
cdr3_aa: CASSFQGSSYEQYF; v_call: TRBV5-6; d_call: NA; j_call: TRBJ2-7; clone_size: NA
cdr3_aa: CSAILRYEQYF; v_call: TRBV20-1; d_call: NA; j_call: TRBJ2-7; clone_size: NA
cdr3_aa: CSGTGANTGELFF; v_call: TRBV29-1; d_call: TRBD1; j_call: TRBJ2-2; clone_size: NA
cdr3_aa: CASSPPAGGQYNEQFF; v_call: TRBV18; d_call: TRBD2; j_call: TRBJ2-1; clone_size: once
cdr3_aa: CASSPRASGYNEQFF; v_call: TRBV5-4; d_call: TRBD2; j_call: TRBJ2-1; clone_size: NA
cdr3_aa: CASSPAVSSYNEQFF; v_call: TRBV16; d_call: NA; j_call: TRBJ2-1; clone_size: NA
cdr3_aa: CATREGLAGTGELFF; v_call: TRBV15; d_call: TRBD2; j_call: TRBJ2-2; clone_size: NA
cdr3_aa: CASSQDSWTSGSFGEQFF; v_call: TRBV14; d_call: TRBD2; j_call: TRBJ2-1; clone_size: NA
cdr3_aa: CASSSWRATYEQYF; v_call: TRBV7-2; d_call: NA; j_call: TRBJ2-7; clone_size: NA
cdr3_aa: CASSLGVGGDYEQYF; v_call: TRBV5-1; d_call: TRBD1; j_call: TRBJ2-7; clone_size: NA
cdr3_aa: CASRLDRVGTDTQYF; v_call: TRBV7-6; d_call: TRBD1; j_call: TRBJ2-3; clone_size: few